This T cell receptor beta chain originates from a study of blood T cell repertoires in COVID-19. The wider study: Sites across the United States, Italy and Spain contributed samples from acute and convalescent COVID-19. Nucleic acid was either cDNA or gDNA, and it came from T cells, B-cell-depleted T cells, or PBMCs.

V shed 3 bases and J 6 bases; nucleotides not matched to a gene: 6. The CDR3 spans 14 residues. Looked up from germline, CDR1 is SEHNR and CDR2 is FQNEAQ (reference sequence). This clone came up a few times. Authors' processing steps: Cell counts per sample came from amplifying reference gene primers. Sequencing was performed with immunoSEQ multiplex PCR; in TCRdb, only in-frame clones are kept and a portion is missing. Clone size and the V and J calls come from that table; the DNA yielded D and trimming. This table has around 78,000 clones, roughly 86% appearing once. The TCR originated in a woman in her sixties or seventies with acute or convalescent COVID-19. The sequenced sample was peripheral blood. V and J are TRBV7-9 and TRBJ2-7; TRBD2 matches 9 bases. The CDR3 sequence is CASSFRGAGGEQYF. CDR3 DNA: TGTGCCAGCAGCTTTCGTGGAGCGGGGGGCGAGCAGTACTTC. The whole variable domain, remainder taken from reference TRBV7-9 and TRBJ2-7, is DTGVSQNPRHKITKRGQNVTFRCDPISEHNRLYWYRQTLGQGPEFLTYFQNEAQLEKSRLLSDRFSAERPKGSFSTLEIQRTEQGDSAMYLCASSFRGAGGEQYFGPGTRLTVT.